Presented here are 22 T cell receptor beta chains from one specimen sequenced in a study of CD8+CD57+ T cells in acquired aplastic anemia. TCR beta VDJ combinations and CDR3 sequences were profiled from genomic DNA. In TCRdb, the reads were re-called with MiXCR into one record per CDR3 protein. The top ten hold less than 4% of the sample, which has a few hundred thousand distinct CDR3 sequences, 55% to 70% seen once. Sequencing was done on a sample of sorted CD4+, CD8+, or CD8+CD57+ T cells (not recorded which) from PBMCs. Receptor source: a human donor in good health, serving as a control.

This chain uses TRBV7-2 with TRBJ2-7; 9 bases are shared with TRBD1. The germline gives CDR1 SGHTA, CDR2 FQGNSA. The trim removed 1 base at V and 12 bases at J, leaving 13 bases unmatched. The CDR3 contains 15 residues. The CDR3 DNA reads TGTGCCAGCAGCTTAGTTGCGCCTATACAGGGGGCTCTGTACTTC. This codes for CASSLVAPIQGALYF. The whole variable domain, remainder taken from reference TRBV7-2 and TRBJ2-7, is GAGVSQSPSNKVTEKGKDVELRCDPISGHTALYWYRQSLGQGLEFLIYFQGNSAPDKSGLPSDRFSAERTGGSVSTLTIQRTQQEDSAVYLCASSLVAPIQGALYFGPGTRLTVT.

Comment on this clonotype: One junction end does not reproduce the germline sequence, and a read error may be involved. J is TRBJ2-1 and V is TRBV20-1; the D gene is possibly TRBD1 (6 bases). The germline V gene has CDR1 DFQATT and CDR2 SNEGSKA (reference sequence). The CDR3 has 13 residues. For the CDR3, the DNA is TGCAGTGCGAGTCCGGGACATGAGAATGACCAGTTCTTC. Amino acids: CSASPGHENDQFF.

In regard to this clonotype: The final CDR3 position lacks the conserved phenylalanine or tryptophan, pointing to a likely read error. The J gene is TRBJ1-1, the V gene TRBV7-4; a possible D gene is TRBD1 (5 bases). CDR1 and CDR2 (germline): SGHVT, SQSDAQ. V lost 5 bases, J lost 6 bases, and 13 bases lay in between. This CDR3 comprises 13 residues. CDR3 residues: CASSVVQDPEAFV. As DNA, the CDR3 is TGTGCCAGCAGCGTGGTACAGGACCCTGAAGCTTTCGTT.

The chain carries TRBV25-1 and TRBJ2-5; 7 nucleotides align to TRBD2. Germline lookup yields CDR1 MGHDK and CDR2 SYGVNS. V was pared by 3 bases and J by 11 bases, with 15 bases of the junction left unmatched. This CDR3 spans 15 amino acids. The CDR3 is CASSELGGSEGQQYF. Written as DNA, the CDR3 is TGTGCCAGCAGTGAGTTGGGAGGGTCAGAGGGCCAGCAGTACTTC.

The gene calls are TRBV5-5 and TRBJ2-3; D is unresolved. CDR3 length: 15 amino acids. V dropped 6 bases and J dropped 1 base, with 15 bases sitting between them. The V gene's germline CDR1 is SGHKS and CDR2 YYEKEE (reference sequence). The CDR3 spells CASTHPESGTDTQYF. The CDR3 DNA follows: TGTGCCAGCACCCACCCCGAAAGCGGCACAGATACGCAGTATTTT.

V gene TRBV7-2 combines with J gene TRBJ2-5, with 9 bases that match TRBD1. CDR1 is SGHTA, CDR2 FQGNSA, per germline. After removal of 5 bases from V and 5 bases from J, the junction contained 6 bases not matched to a gene. The CDR3 sequence is 14 residues long. CDR3 in DNA: TGTGCCAGCAGCGCCGGGACAGGGTTTGAGACCCAGTACTTC. Translating it yields CASSAGTGFETQYF. Supplemented by reference TRBV7-2 and TRBJ2-5, the full variable domain reads GAGVSQSPSNKVTEKGKDVELRCDPISGHTALYWYRQSLGQGLEFLIYFQGNSAPDKSGLPSDRFSAERTGGSVSTLTIQRTQQEDSAVYLCASSAGTGFETQYFGPGTRLLVL.

V is TRBV7-2 and J is TRBJ2-3; D possibly corresponds to TRBD2 (6 bases). Germline CDR1 reads SGHTA; CDR2 reads FQGNSA. The CDR3 is made up of 16 amino acids. V shed 1 base and J shed 1 base, with 12 bases lying between them. CDR3 protein: CASSLVGGIGTDTQYF. The CDR3 nucleotides are TGTGCCAGCAGCTTAGTAGGAGGGATAGGCACAGATACGCAGTATTTT. Together with reference TRBV7-2 and TRBJ2-3, the CDR3 gives the full variable domain: GAGVSQSPSNKVTEKGKDVELRCDPISGHTALYWYRQSLGQGLEFLIYFQGNSAPDKSGLPSDRFSAERTGGSVSTLTIQRTQQEDSAVYLCASSLVGGIGTDTQYFGPGTRLTVL.

Note on this clonotype: This is likely a read error, given that the CDR3 carries no conserved phenylalanine or tryptophan at its end. Because the CDR3's place on the DNA is in doubt, the DNA is left out and the CDR3 is given as listed by TCRdb. The rearrangement joins TRBV9 to TRBJ1-4. The CDR3 sequence runs 8 residues, both termini included. The germline gives CDR1 SGDLS, CDR2 YYNGEE. CDR3 region: CASSVGQV.

This clonotype was recorded a few times. V and J are TRBV20-1 and TRBJ1-2, with 8 bases aligning to TRBD1. The CDR3 has 14 amino acids. The germline CDR1 and CDR2 sequences are DFQATT and SNEGSKA (reference sequence). After removal of 2 bases from V and 3 bases from J, the junction contained 5 bases not matched to a gene. CDR3 amino acids: CSARHRGDHYGYTF. The CDR3 bases are TGCAGTGCTAGACACAGGGGGGATCACTATGGCTACACCTTC.

The rearrangement uses TRBV5-5 and TRBJ2-7, with TRBD2 as a possible D gene (7 bases). Per the germline V gene, CDR1 is SGHKS and CDR2 is YYEKEE (reference sequence). V was trimmed by 4 bases and J by 3 bases, leaving 17 bases between them. The CDR3 has 15 residues. The CDR3 is CASSAGAHSLYEQYF. DNA of the CDR3: TGTGCCAGCAGCGCGGGGGCACACTCTCTCTACGAGCAGTACTTC.

This chain connects TRBV20-1 to TRBJ1-2; TRBD1 might be the D (5 bases). This CDR3 has 11 residues. Per germline, CDR1 DFQATT and CDR2 SNEGSKA (reference sequence). For the CDR3, the DNA is TGCAGCGTTGGTCGCGCGGGGCCCTCAACCTTC. Protein sequence: CSVGRAGPSTF.

In this sample, this clonotype turned up many times. The rearrangement joins TRBV12-3 or TRBV12-4 to TRBJ2-1, with a possible D match to TRBD1 (5 bases). The CDR3 loop spans 14 amino acids. V shed 3 bases and J shed 3 bases, with 9 bases lying between them. CDR3 sequence: CASSFTGFYNEQFF. For the CDR3, the DNA is TGTGCCAGCAGTTTCACAGGTTTCTACAATGAGCAGTTCTTC.

There are a few counts of this clonotype. A read error may be the cause here, since a much bigger clone is one base away. The V call is TRBV5-6, the J call TRBJ1-2; 8 bases agree with TRBD1. Germline CDR1 SGHDT, CDR2 YYEEEE. The length of the CDR3 is 13 residues. The V and J ends lost 7 bases and 3 bases, in that order; junction bases with no gene match: 5. In nucleotides, the CDR3 is TGTGCCAGCCGAGCGACAGGGGACTATGGCTACACCTTC. Translated: CASRATGDYGYTF.

This chain links TRBV12-3 or TRBV12-4 with TRBJ1-2; 9 bases agree with TRBD1. This CDR3 is 13 amino acids long. The V gene end was trimmed by 7 bases and the J gene end by 5 bases; junction bases not matched to a gene: 5. CDR3 amino acids: CASTAGTGYGYTF. CDR3 coding DNA: TGTGCCAGCACCGCCGGGACAGGGTATGGCTACACCTTC.

V usage is TRBV19 and J usage is TRBJ2-1; maybe TRBD2 (5 bases). Trimming left V 6 bases short and J 3 bases short, with 24 bases between. There are 18 residues in the CDR3. CDR1 is LNHDA, CDR2 SQIVND, per germline (reference sequence). The CDR3 sequence: CASSSGETVTNRYNEQFF. As DNA, the CDR3 is TGTGCCAGTAGCTCTGGGGAGACGGTGACGAACCGCTACAATGAGCAGTTCTTC.

This clonotype appeared once. The CDR3 end shows no conserved phenylalanine or tryptophan, and so a read error is likely. Because the CDR3's place on the DNA is in doubt, the DNA is left out and the CDR3 is given as listed by TCRdb. The chain carries TRBV9 and TRBJ1-1; TRBD1 was called by the table and not checked on the DNA. The CDR3 is 13 amino acids in total, end residues counted. The germline V gene encodes CDR1 SGDLS and CDR2 YYNGEE. CDR3: CASSMAGQGKDII.

Comments on this clonotype: The final CDR3 position lacks the conserved phenylalanine or tryptophan, pointing to a likely read error. The CDR3 DNA reads as TGCAGTGCTTGGACAGGGAACACTGAAGCTTTCTAT. It encodes CSAWTGNTEAFY. This rearrangement joins TRBV20-1 to TRBJ1-1; 7 bases align to TRBD1. The CDR3 is 12 amino acids. CDR1 and CDR2 (germline): DFQATT, SNEGSKA (reference sequence). The ends lost 5 bases at V and 1 base at J; junction bases unmatched: 1.

This chain connects TRBV7-6 to TRBJ2-7, with D perhaps matching TRBD1 (6 bases). Trimming shortened V by 4 bases and J by 3 bases, and 28 bases separated the two germline ends. This CDR3 region has 19 residues. CDR1 is SGHVS and CDR2 is FNYEAQ in the germline V gene. The CDR3 region is CASSSRPPGQVSAYYEQYF. The CDR3 DNA reads TGTGCCAGCAGCTCGCGACCACCGGGACAAGTATCCGCGTACTACGAGCAGTACTTC.

With respect to this clonotype: The germline gene is not matched at one end of the junction; a read error may be the cause. The chain has TRBV15 and TRBJ2-7; D tentatively fits TRBD1 or TRBD2 (5 bases each). The CDR3 is made up of 15 amino acids. CDR1 is LNHNV, CDR2 YYDKDF, per germline (reference sequence). DNA of the CDR3: TGTGCCAGCAGCGGCACAGGAACAGGAGACTACGCGCAGTACTTC. Translating it yields CASSGTGTGDYAQYF.

This clonotype came up many times. The chain is built from TRBV4-3 and TRBJ2-3, with TRBD2 matching over 11 bases. The V and J ends lost 0 bases and 3 bases, in that order; junction bases with no gene match: 11. The CDR3 has 19 residues. Looked up from germline, CDR1 is LGHNA and CDR2 is YSLEER. The CDR3 loop reads CASSQEGSSGGSQTDTQYF. The CDR3 coding sequence is TGCGCCAGCAGCCAAGAGGGGTCTAGCGGGGGGAGTCAAACAGATACGCAGTATTTT.

The chain couples TRBV4-1 to TRBJ2-2; D is tentatively TRBD1 or TRBD2 (5 bases each). The CDR3 runs to 16 residues. From germline, CDR1 is MGHRA and CDR2 YSYEKL. V lost 4 bases, J lost 4 bases, and 16 bases lay in between. CDR3 nucleotide sequence: TGCGCCAGCAGCCCCTTCTTTGGGGGTGGCACCGGGGAGCTGTTTTTT. As protein: CASSPFFGGGTGELFF.

This clonotype was recorded a few times. V gene TRBV29-1 combines with J gene TRBJ2-5, with a weak D call TRBD2 (6 bases). Germline V gene data show CDR1 as SQVTM and CDR2 as ANQGSEA. V was clipped by 0 bases and J by 9 bases, with 20 bases between them. CDR3 length: 15 amino acids. For the CDR3, the DNA is TGCAGCGTTGAAGAAGGGACGTCCGGGGGTCAGCCCCAGTACTTC. This codes for CSVEEGTSGGQPQYF.